This entry describes one T cell receptor (beta chain). Its antigen is undetermined. The protocol was immunoSEQ multiplex PCR, while the TCRdb copy is restricted to in-frame clones and leaves out a portion. Among some 460,000 clones listed, roughly nine tenths were seen once. The data originate from a study of Ad26.COV2.S vaccination and SARS-CoV-2 variants. Study-wide context: Of the COV1001 trial arms, the Ad26.COV2.S arm included the donor.

Treatment reported: around 19 received Ad26.COV2.S at low or high dose, single or two shots; 5 received placebo; per-sample allocation not given. Repertoires come from day 63 after the first vaccine or placebo injection. Points from the study as a whole: Breadth measured for non-spike TCRs was similar across vaccine and placebo recipients. Spike-specific CD8+ and CD4+ T cell responses reportedly showed substantial breadth after vaccination.

From germline, CDR1 is MDHEN and CDR2 SYDVKM. This CDR3 is built from 15 residues. V shed 2 bases and J shed 2 bases, with 12 bases lying between them. This TCR was sampled from a person aged 18-60 years who received the Ad26.COV2.S COVID-19 vaccine or a placebo. V and J are TRBV28 and TRBJ2-5; TRBD1 might be the D (5 bases). The input for sequencing was peripheral blood, taken in a trial of Ad26.COV2.S vaccine versus placebo. The DNA of the CDR3 is TGTGCCAGCAGTTTAACGCCTCAGGGTCAAGAGACCCAGTACTTC. Its protein is CASSLTPQGQETQYF.